One and the same sample provided the 27 T cell receptor beta chains below, sequenced in a study of early T cells in non-severe SARS-CoV-2 infection (dated by TCRdb to the early 2020s). Library method: 5' RACE. Sequencing used a NextSeq 500. TCRdb took the public reads, trimmed them with fastp at Q25, ran MiXCR for clone calling and kept in-frame beta chains. For every CDR3 protein sequence, its rows merge into one entry that carries the most common genes and DNA. The sample table shows some 39,000 distinct CDR3 sequences, and roughly 7% are seen once. Together, the top ten hold approximately 8% of the sample. Sequencing was done on a sample of whole blood. The receptor set was obtained from an adult who was a healthcare worker with PCR-confirmed SARS-CoV-2 infection or an uninfected control (not recorded which).

This clonotype was seen more than once but under ten times. The rearrangement uses TRBV29-1 and TRBJ2-5; no clear D. Trimming took off 0 bases at V and 5 bases at J, with 7 bases between the two ends. This CDR3 contains 12 residues. Germline-derived CDR1 and CDR2 are SQVTM and ANQGSEA. This CDR3 is CSVEDPPETQYF. For the CDR3, the DNA is TGCAGCGTTGAAGATCCCCCGGAGACCCAGTACTTC.

V is TRBV5-1 and J is TRBJ1-2; tentative D call: TRBD1 (5 bases). The CDR3 sequence is 14 residues long. V lost 4 bases and J lost 3, with 13 bases in between. Germline assignment: CDR1 SGHRS and CDR2 YFSETQ. CDR3 in amino acids: CASSVSPRDYGYTF. The CDR3 nucleotides read TGCGCCAGCAGCGTTTCCCCCAGGGACTATGGCTACACCTTC.

This clonotype came up a few times. The gene calls are TRBV20-1 and TRBJ2-1; D uncertain. The V end lost 2 bases, the J end lost 6 bases, and 11 bases lay between the germline ends. Germline CDR1 reads DFQATT; CDR2 reads SNEGSKA (reference sequence). CDR3 size: 13 residues. Here the CDR3 DNA reads TGCAGTGCTAGATACCCTAAGGGCAATGAGCAGTTCTTC. Translating gives CSARYPKGNEQFF.

This clonotype was seen repeatedly, ten times or more. This chain links TRBV6-4 with TRBJ2-3; TRBD2 might be the D (7 bases). The CDR3 totals 14 residues. The V end lost 2 bases, the J end lost 2 bases, and 8 bases lay between the germline ends. Germline CDR1 MRHNA, CDR2 SNTAGT. CDR3 coding DNA: TGTGCCAGCAGTGACGGGGGGGCCACAGATACGCAGTATTTT. Translated, it gives CASSDGGATDTQYF.

The chain uses TRBV18 and TRBJ2-1; no definite D call. Trimming shortened V by 2 bases and J by 3 bases, and 14 bases separated the two germline ends. CDR3 length: 16 amino acids. CDR1 is KGHSH and CDR2 is LQKENI in the germline V gene. CDR3 region: CASSPIPPRYYNEQFF. DNA of the CDR3: TGTGCCAGCTCACCAATCCCTCCCCGCTACTACAATGAGCAGTTCTTC.

This clonotype was seen ten or more times. The rearrangement uses TRBV11-2 and TRBJ2-4; 8 bases align to TRBD2. Germline values: CDR1 SGHAT, CDR2 FQNNGV. CDR3 size: 15 residues. With V trimmed by 5 bases and J by 0 bases, 3 bases remained unmatched. The DNA for the CDR3 is TGTGCCAGCAGCCCGGGGACTAGAGCCAAAAACATTCAGTACTTC. It specifies CASSPGTRAKNIQYF.

This clonotype was picked up many times. This chain joins TRBV5-1 and TRBJ2-7, with D perhaps matching TRBD1 (6 bases). CDR3 size: 16 residues. Germline loops: CDR1 SGHRS, CDR2 YFSETQ. The germline V and J ends were trimmed by 4 bases and 2 bases, with 19 bases remaining between them. CDR3 bases: TGCGCCAGCAGCCAACGGGACACCATAAGCCCCTACGAGCAGTACTTC. Translating it yields CASSQRDTISPYEQYF.

This clonotype was recorded many times. The V gene is TRBV28, the J gene TRBJ1-5; perhaps TRBD1 as D (5 bases). Trimming took off 7 bases at V and 6 bases at J, with 13 bases between the two ends. Germline CDR1 MDHEN, CDR2 SYDVKM. The CDR3 is made up of 13 amino acids. CDR3: CASNPLGVQPQHF. The DNA for the CDR3 is TGTGCCAGCAACCCCTTAGGGGTTCAGCCCCAGCATTTT.

In this sample, this clonotype turned up many times. The V and J genes are TRBV11-2 and TRBJ1-1; D gene uncertain. Germline V gene data show CDR1 as SGHAT and CDR2 as FQNNGV. Trimming shortened V by 2 bases and J by 1 base, and 8 bases separated the two germline ends. The CDR3 has 14 residues. The CDR3 sequence is CASSLNLGNTEAFF. CDR3 nucleotides: TGTGCCAGCAGCTTAAATTTGGGGAACACTGAAGCTTTCTTT.

This clonotype occurred many times. The chain joins TRBV5-1 to TRBJ1-4; 10 nucleotides agree with TRBD1. Germline CDR1 and CDR2: SGHRS and YFSETQ. This CDR3 has 15 amino acids. J gave up 5 bases and V 4 bases, and 5 bases lay outside the gene matches. This chain's CDR3 is CASSPPTGGNEKLFF. CDR3 nucleotide sequence: TGCGCCAGCAGCCCGCCGACAGGGGGCAATGAAAAACTGTTTTTT.

This clonotype was counted only a few times. This sequence joins TRBV18 and TRBJ2-7, with 9 bases lining up with TRBD2. CDR3 length equals 14 residues. V shed 6 bases and J 2 bases; nucleotides not matched to a gene: 5. Germline loops: CDR1 KGHSH, CDR2 LQKENI. The CDR3 DNA follows: TGTGCCAGCTCGGTAGTAGCGGGGGCCTACGAGCAGTACTTC. Its translation: CASSVVAGAYEQYF.

V usage is TRBV27 and J usage is TRBJ1-2; 7 nucleotides line up with TRBD1. The CDR3 runs 15 residues. The trim removed 5 bases at V and 0 bases at J, leaving 6 bases unmatched. Germline V lookup: CDR1 MNHEY, CDR2 SMNVEV (reference sequence). The CDR3 region has the DNA TGTGCCAGCAGTCCCGGGACAGCATCTAACTATGGCTACACCTTC. It yields the protein CASSPGTASNYGYTF.

V gene TRBV7-9 combines with J gene TRBJ2-7; 8 nucleotides align to TRBD1. From germline, CDR1 is SEHNR and CDR2 FQNEAQ (reference sequence). CDR3 length: 15 residues. With V trimmed by 5 bases and J by 5 bases, 11 bases remained unmatched. CDR3 protein: CASSQSRQGYHEQYF. CDR3 coding DNA: TGTGCCAGCAGCCAAAGTAGACAGGGGTACCACGAGCAGTACTTC.

A few counts support this clonotype. The V gene is TRBV28, the J gene TRBJ1-5; a weak D match, TRBD1 (5 bases). The CDR3 loop spans 14 amino acids. V was cut by 2 bases and J by 7 bases, with 12 bases left in between. CDR1 is MDHEN and CDR2 is SYDVKM in the germline V gene. The CDR3 is CASSLQGFWQPQHF. As DNA, the CDR3 is TGTGCCAGCAGTTTACAGGGCTTCTGGCAGCCCCAGCATTTT.

This clonotype was picked up a small number of times. This chain connects TRBV20-1 to TRBJ2-7, with D perhaps TRBD1 (5 bases). Trimming stripped 5 bases from V and 4 bases from J, with 15 bases between. The CDR3 length is 13 residues. Germline-derived CDR1 and CDR2 are DFQATT and SNEGSKA (reference sequence). The CDR3 sequence is CSAGDRQTYEQYF. The CDR3 DNA reads TGCAGTGCTGGGGATCGACAGACGTACGAGCAGTACTTC.

V and J are TRBV7-8 and TRBJ1-1; weak D call: TRBD1 (6 bases). The V end was cut by 5 bases, the J end by 5 bases, with 21 bases between. From germline, CDR1 is SGHVS and CDR2 FQNEAQ. This CDR3 region has 16 residues. In DNA, the CDR3 is TGTGCCAGCAGCCGAGGGCGGGGCAGGGGATATACTGAAGCTTTCTTT. Translating gives CASSRGRGRGYTEAFF.

This clonotype appeared a few times. This chain uses TRBV7-2 with TRBJ2-4; D remains unclear. The V and J ends lost 1 base and 6 bases respectively, with 7 bases between them. Germline V gene sequence: CDR1 SGHTA, CDR2 FQGNSA. This CDR3 contains 13 residues. This chain's CDR3 is CASSLVHGNIQYF. The CDR3 nucleotides read TGTGCCAGCAGCTTAGTGCACGGAAACATTCAGTACTTC.

This clonotype occurred many times. The chain uses TRBV6-5 and TRBJ1-6; possible D gene TRBD1, 6 bases. The ends were cut back, 5 bases at V and 7 bases at J, with 9 bases in the middle. The CDR3 has 13 amino acids. In germline, CDR1 is MNHEY, CDR2 SVGAGI. The DNA for the CDR3 is TGTGCCAGCAGTCTCGGGACAAATTCACCCCTCCACTTT. Protein sequence: CASSLGTNSPLHF.

For this clonotype: The conserved final phenylalanine or tryptophan is absent from the CDR3, which likely points to a read error. V and J are TRBV12-3 or TRBV12-4 and TRBJ2-4, with D unclear. Trimming cost V 1 base and J 6 bases, with 4 bases left between them. This CDR3 spans 12 amino acids. DNA for the CDR3: TGTGCCAGCAGTTTAGAGGGAAACATTCAGTACTCC. As protein: CASSLEGNIQYS.

V usage is TRBV2 and J usage is TRBJ2-5, with TRBD1 as a possible D gene (7 bases). The ends were cut back, 7 bases at V and 4 bases at J, with 10 bases in the middle. The CDR3 runs 12 residues. Looked up from germline, CDR1 is SNHLY and CDR2 is FYNNEI. The chain's CDR3 is CASNRGGETQYF. The CDR3 DNA follows: TGTGCCAGCAACAGGGGAGGAGAGACCCAGTACTTC.

The chain recombines TRBV20-1 with TRBJ2-3; TRBD2 matches at 7 bases. This CDR3 is built from 14 residues. The ends lost 7 bases at V and 1 base at J; junction bases unmatched: 8. Germline loops: CDR1 DFQATT, CDR2 SNEGSKA (reference sequence). The CDR3 nucleotides read TGCAGTGTGATAAGTGGGGGGGGCACAGATACGCAGTATTTT. Translation gives CSVISGGGTDTQYF.

This clonotype was counted many times. The chain combines TRBV9 with TRBJ2-3; D call uncertain. V lost 3 bases and J lost 1, with 6 bases in between. CDR1 and CDR2 from the germline V gene are SGDLS and YYNGEE. CDR3 length: 13 amino acids. Written as DNA, the CDR3 is TGTGCCAGCAGCGCGCAGGGCACAGATACGCAGTATTTT. Protein: CASSAQGTDTQYF.

The sample holds a few counts of this clonotype. V and J are TRBV3-1 and TRBJ2-5, with 9 bases lining up with TRBD1. From germline, CDR1 is LGHDT and CDR2 YNNKEL (reference sequence). There are 17 residues in the CDR3. V shed 5 bases and J 1 base; nucleotides not matched to a gene: 11. In DNA, the CDR3 is TGTGCCAGCAGCAATCCGCCCGGACAGGGGCGCCAAGAGACCCAGTACTTC. It translates to CASSNPPGQGRQETQYF.

This clonotype was recorded at least ten times. The chain couples TRBV27 to TRBJ1-5; D not resolved. Germline loops: CDR1 MNHEY, CDR2 SMNVEV (reference sequence). CDR3 length equals 14 residues. The germline V and J ends were trimmed by 4 bases and 6 bases, with 13 bases remaining between them. The CDR3 DNA sequence: TGTGCCAGCAGTTCTGGGTGGGGTTCTCAGCCCCAGCATTTT. Its protein is CASSSGWGSQPQHF.

The genes are TRBV12-3 or TRBV12-4 and TRBJ2-3; 7 bases map to TRBD2. CDR3 length equals 16 residues. The V segment lost 5 bases and the J segment 4 bases; nucleotides outside the gene matches: 12. For the CDR3, the DNA is TGTGCCAGCAGTCCCACGGAAAGCGGGGTCCCAGATACGCAGTATTTT. Its protein is CASSPTESGVPDTQYF.

This clonotype came up a few times. This sequence joins TRBV7-9 and TRBJ2-2, with D possibly being TRBD1 (6 bases). Looked up from germline, CDR1 is SEHNR and CDR2 is FQNEAQ (reference sequence). Trimming shortened V by 1 base and J by 1 base, and 10 bases separated the two germline ends. This CDR3 is built from 16 residues. CDR3 sequence (DNA): TGTGCCAGCAGCTTAGTCGGGACACGGAACACCGGGGAGCTGTTTTTT. Protein sequence: CASSLVGTRNTGELFF.

This clonotype was observed a few times. The chain has TRBV5-4 and TRBJ2-7; the match to TRBD2 covers 7 bases. Trimming cost V 4 bases and J 5 bases; bases outside gene matches: 12. Germline CDR1 is SGHNT and CDR2 is YYREEE (reference sequence). CDR3 length: 15 amino acids. This CDR3 is CASSERDYKVDEQYF. In nucleotides, the CDR3 is TGTGCCAGCAGCGAAAGGGACTACAAGGTCGACGAGCAGTACTTC.